This T cell receptor (beta chain) was identified during a study of blood T cell repertoires in COVID-19. Across the study: Researchers got acute and convalescent COVID-19 samples from the United States, Italy and Spain.

Germline lookup yields CDR1 LNHDA and CDR2 SQIVND (reference sequence). This CDR3 contains 17 residues. The trim removed 3 bases at V and 3 bases at J, leaving 10 bases unmatched. Authors' methods: By means of reference gene primer amplification, nucleated cell counts were estimated. TCRdb's copy holds only in-frame clones and misses some; the assay was immunoSEQ multiplex PCR. V and J calls plus clone size are reproduced from that table; the DNA served to infer D and trimming. The sample holds about 40,000 clones; approximately 90% are singletons and the top ten take approximately 20%. The sequenced sample was peripheral blood. The chain carries TRBV19 and TRBJ2-3, with TRBD2 identical over 9 bases. The TCR comes from a middle-aged man in a cohort sampled during active COVID-19. The DNA of the CDR3 is TGTGCCAGTAGTATTGATGACTTCAGCGGGAGGACAGATACGCAGTATTTT. As protein: CASSIDDFSGRTDTQYF. Full variable domain (rest looked up from reference TRBV19 and TRBJ2-3): DGGITQSPKYLFRKEGQNVTLSCEQNLNHDAMYWYRQDPGQGLRLIYYSQIVNDFQKGDIAEGYSVSREKKESFPLTVTSAQKNPTAFYLCASSIDDFSGRTDTQYFGPGTRLTVL.